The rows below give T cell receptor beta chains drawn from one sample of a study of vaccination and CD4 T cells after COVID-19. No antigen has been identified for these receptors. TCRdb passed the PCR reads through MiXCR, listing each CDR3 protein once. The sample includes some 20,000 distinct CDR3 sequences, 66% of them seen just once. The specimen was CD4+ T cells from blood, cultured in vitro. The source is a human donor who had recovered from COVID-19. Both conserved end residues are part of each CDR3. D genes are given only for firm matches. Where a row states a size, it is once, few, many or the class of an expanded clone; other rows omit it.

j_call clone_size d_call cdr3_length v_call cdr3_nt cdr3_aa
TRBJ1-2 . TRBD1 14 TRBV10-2 TGCGCCAGCAGTGACCAGGGGGCGCAGAATGGCTACACCTTC CASSDQGAQNGYTF
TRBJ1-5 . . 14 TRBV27 TGTGCCAGCAGTCCCGTTGAGGGGACGCAGCCCCAGCATTTT CASSPVEGTQPQHF
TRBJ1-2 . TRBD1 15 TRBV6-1 TGTGCCAGCAGGATCCAGGGGGGGGCTAGCTATGGCTACACCTTC CASRIQGGASYGYTF
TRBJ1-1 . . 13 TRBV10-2 TGCGCCAGCCTTAGGGAACAGGGCTCTGAAGCTTTCTTT CASLREQGSEAFF
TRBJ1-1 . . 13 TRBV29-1 TGCAGCGTTGAGGGTAGGGCGCGTCGTCGGGCTTTCTTT CSVEGRARRRAFF
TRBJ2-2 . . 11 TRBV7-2 TGTGCCAGCAGCTTATCCGGGGAGCTGTTTTTT CASSLSGELFF
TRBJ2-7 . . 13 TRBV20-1 TGCAGTGCACCAATAACAGGTTCCTACGAGCAGTACTTC CSAPITGSYEQYF
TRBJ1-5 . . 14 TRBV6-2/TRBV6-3 TGTGCCAGCAGTTACTCGTCGGAGAATCAGCCCCAGCATTTT CASSYSSENQPQHF
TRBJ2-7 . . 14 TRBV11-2 TGTGCCAGCAGGCAGGGAACGGGCTCCTACGAGCAGTACTTC CASRQGTGSYEQYF
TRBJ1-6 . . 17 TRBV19 TGTGCCAGTAGTATGTATGACCATAGCTCCTATAATTCACCCCTCCACTTT CASSMYDHSSYNSPLHF
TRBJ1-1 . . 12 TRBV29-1 TGCAGCGTCTTATCGGACGCTCAAGGTGAATTCTTT CSVLSDAQGEFF
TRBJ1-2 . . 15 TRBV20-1 TGCAGTGCTAGAGATCGGAGGGTAGCTAACTATGGCTACACCTTC CSARDRRVANYGYTF
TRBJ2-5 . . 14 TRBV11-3 TGTGCCAGCAGCTTAGGAGGGGGTAAAGAGACCCAGTACTTC CASSLGGGKETQYF
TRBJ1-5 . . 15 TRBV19 TGTGCCAGTACATTTGGGCGGTCGGGCAATCAGCCCCAGCATTTT CASTFGRSGNQPQHF
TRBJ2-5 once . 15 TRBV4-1 TGCGCCAGCAGCCACCACGGGACTTCACAAGAGACCCAGTACTTC CASSHHGTSQETQYF
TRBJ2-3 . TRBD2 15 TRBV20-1 TGCAGTGCTGGCCCAGCGGGAGGGCCTAGAGATACGCAGTATTTT CSAGPAGGPRDTQYF
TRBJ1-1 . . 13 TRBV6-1 TGTACCAGCAACCCCGCGGGGGGAACTGAAGCTTTCTTT CTSNPAGGTEAFF
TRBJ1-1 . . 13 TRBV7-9 TGTGCCAGCAGCCCTTGGGGAAACACTGGGGTTTTCTTT CASSPWGNTGVFF
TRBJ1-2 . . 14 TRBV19 TGTGCCAGTAGTTCTCAAGTAGATAACTATGGCTACACCTTC CASSSQVDNYGYTF
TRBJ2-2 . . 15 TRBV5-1 TGCGCCAGCAGCTTGATCCAGGGCGGGTCCGGGGAGCTGTTTTTT CASSLIQGGSGELFF
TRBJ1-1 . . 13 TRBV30 TGTGCCTGGAACGTCAGACCTAACACTGAAGCTTTCTTT CAWNVRPNTEAFF
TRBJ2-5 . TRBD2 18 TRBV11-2 TGTGCCAGCAGCAAATTCGGACTAGCGGGGGATTACCAAGAGACCCAGTACTTC CASSKFGLAGDYQETQYF
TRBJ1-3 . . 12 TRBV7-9 TGTGCCAGCAGCTTAGCCTTAAACACCATATATTTT CASSLALNTIYF
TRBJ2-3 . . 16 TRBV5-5 TGTGCCAGCAGCGTACAGGGAGTACCAAGCACAGATACGCAGTATTTT CASSVQGVPSTDTQYF
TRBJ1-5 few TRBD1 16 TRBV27 TGTGCCAGCAGTCCTATGACAGGGGTAGGCAATCAGCCCCAGCATTTT CASSPMTGVGNQPQHF
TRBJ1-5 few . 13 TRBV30 TGTGCCTGGAGTGGGGGGGTCAATCAGCCCCAGCATTTT CAWSGGVNQPQHF
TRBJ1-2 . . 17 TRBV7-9 TGTGCCAGCAGCTCCCGTAGGGACGGACTGATAGGGTATGGCTACACCTTC CASSSRRDGLIGYGYTF
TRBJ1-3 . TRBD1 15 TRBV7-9 TGTGCCAGCAGCAAACAGGGGGCTTCTGGAAACACCATATATTTT CASSKQGASGNTIYF
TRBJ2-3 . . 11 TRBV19 TGTGCCAGTAGTGGAGTAGATACGCAGTATTTT CASSGVDTQYF
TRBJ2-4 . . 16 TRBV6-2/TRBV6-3 TGTGCCAGCAGTACGATCCGACACTCAGCCAAAAACATTCAGTACTTC CASSTIRHSAKNIQYF
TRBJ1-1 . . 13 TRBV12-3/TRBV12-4 TGTGCCAGCACGAAAGGGGTTGTCACTGAAGCTTTCTTT CASTKGVVTEAFF
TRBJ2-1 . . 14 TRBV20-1 TGCAGTGCTAGAGGGGAGCCCCCCCACAATGAGCAGTTCTTC CSARGEPPHNEQFF
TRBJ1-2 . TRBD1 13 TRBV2 TGTGCCAGCAGGGGGGGACAGGGGGATGGCTACACCTTC CASRGGQGDGYTF
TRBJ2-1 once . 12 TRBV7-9 TGTGCCAGCAGCTTACAGAGCCCTGAGCAGTTCTTC CASSLQSPEQFF
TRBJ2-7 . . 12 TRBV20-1 TGCAGTGCACTACACGGGGTCCACGAGCAGTACTTC CSALHGVHEQYF
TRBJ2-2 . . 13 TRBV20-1 TGCAGTGCTAGAGGGGTTGGGGCCGGGGAGCTGTTTTTT CSARGVGAGELFF
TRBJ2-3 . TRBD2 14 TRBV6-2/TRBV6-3 TGTGCCAGCAAGCTCGCGGGAGGGGCCGATACGCAGTATTTT CASKLAGGADTQYF
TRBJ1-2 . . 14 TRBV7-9 TGTGCCAGCAGCCTGACAGGAGGGGGCTATGGCTACACCTTC CASSLTGGGYGYTF
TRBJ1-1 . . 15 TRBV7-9 TGTGCCAGCAGCTTAGGGCAGACCATGAACACTGAAGCTTTCTTT CASSLGQTMNTEAFF
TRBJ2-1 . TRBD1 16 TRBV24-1 TGTGCCACCAGTGATTGGGGGACAGGGATTGCGAATGAGCAGTTCTTC CATSDWGTGIANEQFF
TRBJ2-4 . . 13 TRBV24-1 TGTGCCACCAGTGATGGCAGCGAAAACATTCAGTACTTC CATSDGSENIQYF
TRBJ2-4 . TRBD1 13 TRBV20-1 TGCAGTGTCCTTAGGGACAGGGAGGACATTCAGTACTTC CSVLRDREDIQYF
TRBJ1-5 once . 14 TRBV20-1 TGCAGTGCTAAGGCGGCAGGGGTTGGTCAGCCCCAGCATTTT CSAKAAGVGQPQHF
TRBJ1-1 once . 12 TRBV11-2 TGTGCCAGCAGCTACTCGGGCACTGAAGCTTTCTTT CASSYSGTEAFF
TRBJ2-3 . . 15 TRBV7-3 TGTGCCAGCAGCCCGACAGGCACCTTCACAGATACGCAGTATTTT CASSPTGTFTDTQYF
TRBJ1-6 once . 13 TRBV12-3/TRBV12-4 TGTGCCAGCAGTTTGCAGGGAGATTCACCCCTCCACTTT CASSLQGDSPLHF
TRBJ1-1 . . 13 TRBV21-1 TGTGCCATCCACCGGCCAGGGGGTCTAGAAGCTTTCTTT CAIHRPGGLEAFF
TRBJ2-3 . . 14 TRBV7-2 TGTGCCAGCAGCTCCAGCAGGAACACAGATACGCAGTATTTT CASSSSRNTDTQYF
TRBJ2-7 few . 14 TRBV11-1 TGTGCCAGCAGCCCAGCCGGGTCGGCACGCGAGCAGTACTTC CASSPAGSAREQYF